Each of the 2 T cell receptor beta chains below was sequenced from the same sample in a study of T cell repertoires in cytomegalovirus infection. TCRdb recomputed calls from the reads with MiXCR, one row per CDR3 protein. The table shows fewer than 300,000 distinct CDR3 sequences, with about a quarter occurring only once. Sequencing was done on a sample of PBMCs. Receptor source: a human donor in good health (CMV status not recorded). Some clones in this sample may be carry-over from other donors' samples.

This clonotype was found a few times. This sequence joins TRBV18 and TRBJ2-2; TRBD1 matches at 7 bases. This CDR3 comprises 15 residues. J was trimmed by 4 bases and V by 5 bases; bases with no gene match: 7. Germline CDR1 reads KGHSH; CDR2 reads LQKENI. The CDR3 DNA reads as TGTGCCAGCTCAACAAACAGGGGTTCCACCGGGGAGCTGTTTTTT. Amino acids: CASSTNRGSTGELFF.

This clonotype was counted at least ten times. This chain connects TRBV6-1 to TRBJ2-1, with 14 positions matching TRBD2. The CDR3 has 16 amino acids. The germline CDR1 and CDR2 sequences are MNHNS and SASEGT. V trimming: 5 bases; J trimming: 9 bases; junction bases outside the gene matches: 9. The CDR3 region is CASSRTGTSGSGEQFF. CDR3 sequence (DNA): TGTGCCAGCAGTAGAACCGGGACTAGCGGGAGCGGTGAGCAGTTCTTC.